One sample yielded the 32 T cell receptor beta chains listed below, sequenced in a study of blood T cell repertoires in COVID-19. Produced via immunoSEQ multiplex PCR; TCRdb's table is partial and in-frame only. Of approximately 97,000 clones in the sample, 75% to 90% are singletons; the top ten hold more than 5%. The sample was peripheral blood. These receptors were obtained from a woman between 45 and 65 years old with COVID-19, enrolled during active disease.

CDR3 region: CASSDGQGFSAFF. CDR3 bases: TGTGCCAGCAGTGACGGACAGGGTTTTTCGGCTTTCTTT. The chain uses TRBV27 and TRBJ1-1; TRBD1 agrees at 8 bases. The CDR3 runs to 13 residues. With 5 bases clipped from V and 11 bases from J, the junction kept 10 bases outside the gene matches. The germline V gene has CDR1 MNHEY and CDR2 SMNVEV (reference sequence).

The DNA for the CDR3 is TGTGCCAGCAGTGACTCTTGGACTAGCTCCTACGAGCAGTACTTC. Translating gives CASSDSWTSSYEQYF. The chain couples TRBV6-4 to TRBJ2-7, with 7 bases aligning to TRBD2. The trim removed 0 bases at V and 0 bases at J, leaving 2 bases unmatched. Germline CDR1 MRHNA, CDR2 SNTAGT. The CDR3 totals 15 residues.

The chain joins TRBV7-9 to TRBJ2-1; weak D call: TRBD2 (5 bases). The ends were cut back, 8 bases at V and 10 bases at J, with 12 bases in the middle. In germline, CDR1 is SEHNR, CDR2 FQNEAQ (reference sequence). The CDR3 spans 11 residues. The CDR3 is CASSREREQFF. The CDR3 nucleotides are TGTGCCAGCTCCCGAGAGCGGGAGCAGTTCTTC.

This clone has a handful of counts. This chain joins TRBV6-2 or TRBV6-3 and TRBJ2-7; TRBD2 matches at 7 bases. Germline V gene sequence: CDR1 MNHEY, CDR2 SVGEGT. Germline trimming cut 2 bases from V and 0 bases from J; bases unmatched to any gene: 7. The CDR3 runs 16 residues. CDR3 bases: TGTGCCAGCAGTTACCCGACTAGCTCCAGCTCCTACGAGCAGTACTTC. Translation: CASSYPTSSSSYEQYF.

CDR3 coding DNA: TGCGCCAGCAGCCAGGGGACAGGGGACAATCAGCCCCAGCATTTT. It encodes CASSQGTGDNQPQHF. The genes are TRBV4-3 and TRBJ1-5; 10 positions agree with TRBD1. The CDR3 is 15 residues long. V was clipped by 3 bases and J by 3 bases; unmatched bases: 2. Germline CDR1 reads LGHNA; CDR2 reads YSLEER.

J is TRBJ2-1 and V is TRBV4-1; 15 bases map to TRBD2. The germline V gene encodes CDR1 MGHRA and CDR2 YSYEKL. Losses at the gene ends were 5 bases for V and 0 bases for J; bases not matched to a gene: 5. The CDR3 runs 18 residues. The CDR3 nucleotides are TGCGCCAGCAGCACAGGACTAGCGGGGGGGGGCTCCTACAATGAGCAGTTCTTC. Amino acid sequence: CASSTGLAGGGSYNEQFF.

The genes are TRBV9 and TRBJ2-3, with D possibly TRBD1 on 6 matching bases. Germline V CDR1 and CDR2: SGDLS, YYNGEE. The CDR3 runs 15 residues. The V end was cut by 2 bases, the J end by 0 bases, with 10 bases between. CDR3 in DNA: TGTGCCAGCAGCGTGGGGGCGGTCAGCACAGATACGCAGTATTTT. It codes for CASSVGAVSTDTQYF.

V usage is TRBV11-3 and J usage is TRBJ1-2; D not certain. Trimming left V 7 bases short and J 8 bases short, with 11 bases between. The CDR3 totals 11 residues. Germline V gene lookup returns CDR1 SGHNT and CDR2 YENEEA. CDR3 loop: CASKKGSGYTF. CDR3 nucleotide sequence: TGTGCCAGCAAGAAAGGGAGCGGCTACACCTTC.

The rearrangement links TRBV9 to TRBJ2-7; D is perhaps TRBD2 (7 bases). The V end lost 5 bases, the J end lost 7 bases, and 19 bases lay between the germline ends. CDR1 and CDR2 (germline): SGDLS, YYNGEE. The CDR3 has 14 residues. CDR3 amino acids: CASSGGGGGPEQYF. The DNA of the CDR3 is TGTGCCAGCAGTGGGGGAGGGGGAGGCCCGGAGCAGTACTTC.

The chain links TRBV10-3 to TRBJ1-2; D gene uncertain. Germline loops: CDR1 ENHRY, CDR2 SYGVKD. The CDR3 totals 13 residues. V lost 2 bases, J lost 5 bases, and 9 bases lay in between. The chain's CDR3 is CAISEREKYGYTF. CDR3 DNA sequence: TGTGCCATCAGTGAGCGGGAAAAATATGGCTACACCTTC.

The rearrangement joins TRBV7-2 to TRBJ2-7; TRBD2 might be the D (6 bases). CDR3 length: 12 amino acids. Germline CDR1 and CDR2: SGHTA and FQGNSA. V was shortened by 1 base and J by 6 bases, with 7 bases between the two germline ends. The CDR3 coding sequence is TGTGCCAGCAGCTTAGTCGGGAGCGAGCAGTACTTC. This sequence encodes CASSLVGSEQYF.

The chain links TRBV4-1 to TRBJ2-7; the D gene is possibly TRBD2 (5 bases). Germline V gene data show CDR1 as MGHRA and CDR2 as YSYEKL. The V gene lost 1 base and the J gene lost 4 bases, with 14 bases spanning the gap. The CDR3 loop spans 15 amino acids. The CDR3 bases are TGCGCCAGCAGCCAAGGGCTAGCTTCCCCATACGAGCAGTACTTC. It encodes CASSQGLASPYEQYF.

This clone was detected only once. The chain recombines TRBV30 with TRBJ2-5; possibly TRBD1 for D (6 bases). The CDR3 totals 13 residues. Trimming stripped 1 base from V and 7 bases from J, with 13 bases between. In germline, CDR1 is GTSNPN, CDR2 SVGIG (reference sequence). CDR3 sequence (DNA): TGTGCCTGGAGTGACCGGGACATAGGGACCCAGTACTTC. This sequence encodes CAWSDRDIGTQYF.

For the CDR3, the DNA is TGTGCCAGCTCATCGACAGGGACTAATGAAAAACTGTTTTTT. As protein: CASSSTGTNEKLFF. V gene TRBV18 combines with J gene TRBJ1-4; TRBD1 matches 7 bases. CDR3 length: 14 residues. V was pared by 5 bases and J by 2 bases, with 2 bases of the junction left unmatched. Looked up from germline, CDR1 is KGHSH and CDR2 is LQKENI.

The CDR3 DNA reads as TGTGCTAGCTCCCCTGGTACGGGGGAGACCCAGTACTTC. This gives the protein CASSPGTGETQYF. V gene TRBV12-5 combines with J gene TRBJ2-5; D is possibly TRBD2 (5 bases). The germline V and J ends were trimmed by 9 bases and 5 bases, with 16 bases remaining between them. From germline, CDR1 is LGHNT and CDR2 FRNRAP. The CDR3 is 13 residues long. Full variable domain (outside the CDR3, taken from reference TRBV12-5 and TRBJ2-5): DARVTQTPRHKVTEMGQEVTMRCQPILGHNTVFWYRQTMMQGLELLAYFRNRAPLDDSGMPKDRFSAEMPDATLATLKIQPSEPRDSAVYFCASSPGTGETQYFGPGTRLLVL.

The chain joins TRBV5-1 to TRBJ1-3; D remains unclear. CDR1 SGHRS and CDR2 YFSETQ come from the germline V gene. The CDR3 totals 13 residues. V was cut by 2 bases and J by 4 bases, with 7 bases left in between. This CDR3 reads CASSLERGNTIYF. The DNA for the CDR3 is TGCGCCAGCAGCTTAGAGAGGGGAAACACCATATATTTT.

This clone was observed a handful of times. The chain uses TRBV29-1 and TRBJ2-3, with a tentative D call TRBD1 (6 bases). The V gene lost 1 base and the J gene lost 4 bases, with 12 bases spanning the gap. From germline, CDR1 is SQVTM and CDR2 ANQGSEA. The CDR3 has 14 amino acids. The CDR3 reads CSVEGGQASDTQYF. DNA for the CDR3: TGCAGCGTTGAAGGGGGGCAGGCGTCAGATACGCAGTATTTT.

V gene TRBV28 combines with J gene TRBJ1-1, with TRBD1 as a possible D gene (5 bases). V was pared by 7 bases and J by 2 bases, with 14 bases between. The germline V gene encodes CDR1 MDHEN and CDR2 SYDVKM. The length of the CDR3 is 14 residues. The CDR3 spells CASNGDGTNTEAFF. In DNA, the CDR3 is TGTGCCAGCAACGGGGACGGGACTAACACTGAAGCTTTCTTT.

The V and J genes are TRBV12-3 or TRBV12-4 and TRBJ1-5, with D perhaps matching TRBD1 (5 bases). V lost 3 bases and J lost 8, with 11 bases in between. The CDR3 runs 13 residues. In DNA form, the CDR3 reads TGTGCCAGCAGTTTCGGGGGTGGTGAGCCCCAGCATTTT. It yields the protein CASSFGGGEPQHF.

This rearrangement joins TRBV20-1 to TRBJ1-2; the match to TRBD1 covers 7 bases. Losses at the gene ends were 3 bases for V and 4 bases for J; bases not matched to a gene: 8. The CDR3 loop spans 14 amino acids. Germline V gene lookup returns CDR1 DFQATT and CDR2 SNEGSKA (reference sequence). The CDR3 sequence: CSASFDRAGYGYTF. In nucleotides, the CDR3 is TGCAGTGCTAGTTTCGACAGGGCCGGCTATGGCTACACCTTC.

This chain uses TRBV7-9 with TRBJ1-5; D gene unclear. CDR3 size: 17 residues. V was pared by 5 bases and J by 0 bases, with 17 bases between. CDR1 is SEHNR and CDR2 is FQNEAQ in the germline V gene (reference sequence). In DNA, the CDR3 is TGTGCCAGCAGCCCAGACCTAGGAGCTTATAGCAATCAGCCCCAGCATTTT. Translated: CASSPDLGAYSNQPQHF.

The CDR3 protein is CATSTAAGEAFF. The DNA of the CDR3 is TGTGCCACCTCGACTGCGGCGGGTGAAGCTTTCTTT. The V and J genes are TRBV11-2 and TRBJ1-1; D is ambiguous. V was shortened by 10 bases and J by 7 bases, with 16 bases between the two germline ends. The germline gives CDR1 SGHAT, CDR2 FQNNGV. The CDR3 totals 12 residues.

The genes are TRBV25-1 and TRBJ2-7; TRBD1 matches at 7 bases. V was clipped by 7 bases and J by 4 bases; unmatched bases: 13. Germline values: CDR1 MGHDK, CDR2 SYGVNS. The CDR3 is made up of 15 amino acids. In DNA form, the CDR3 reads TGTGCCAGCATGCGATCCGGGACAGTGTCGTACGAGCAGTACTTC. Its protein product is CASMRSGTVSYEQYF.

The chain has TRBV9 and TRBJ2-2; TRBD2 agrees at 11 bases. Germline V gene lookup returns CDR1 SGDLS and CDR2 YYNGEE. V lost 0 bases, J lost 6 bases, and 7 bases stayed unmatched. This CDR3 comprises 17 residues. CDR3 bases: TGTGCCAGCAGCGTAGTAAGTAGCGGGGGGGCTGCCGGGGAGCTGTTTTTT. This gives the protein CASSVVSSGGAAGELFF.

The table lists this clone with a count of one. The chain has TRBV6-5 and TRBJ1-1; weak D call: TRBD1 (6 bases). V dropped 5 bases and J dropped 5 bases, with 15 bases sitting between them. Looked up from germline, CDR1 is MNHEY and CDR2 is SVGAGI. The CDR3 length is 14 residues. The DNA of the CDR3 is TGTGCCAGCAGTCGAACCGGACAGAGAACTGAAGCTTTCTTT. The encoded protein is CASSRTGQRTEAFF.

The chain has TRBV14 and TRBJ2-1; the match to TRBD2 covers 8 bases. This CDR3 is 18 amino acids long. Trimming at V came to 1 base and at J to 6 bases, leaving 14 bases not matched to a gene. Germline lookup yields CDR1 SGHDN and CDR2 FVKESK. CDR3 bases: TGTGCCAGCAGCCAAGTGCGGGCGAGGGCCCGGGGGGGCAATGAGCAGTTCTTC. Its protein product is CASSQVRARARGGNEQFF.

This sequence joins TRBV6-6 and TRBJ1-3, with D uncertain. Trimming stripped 2 bases from V and 0 bases from J, with 5 bases between. The V gene's germline CDR1 is MNHNY and CDR2 SVGAGI (reference sequence). This CDR3 contains 14 residues. As DNA, the CDR3 is TGTGCCAGCAGTTACCCCGGCTCTGGAAACACCATATATTTT. Its translation is CASSYPGSGNTIYF.

The table lists this clone with a count of one. The chain joins TRBV11-3 to TRBJ1-4; D gene ambiguous. The CDR3 has 15 residues. Germline V gene data show CDR1 as SGHNT and CDR2 as YENEEA. The V end was cut by 1 base, the J end by 3 bases, with 9 bases between. The CDR3 nucleotides are TGTGCCAGCAGCTTAGCGGAGGCAGCTAATGAAAAACTGTTTTTT. It translates to CASSLAEAANEKLFF. The complete variable domain, with remaining parts taken from reference TRBV11-3 and TRBJ1-4, reads EAGVVQSPRYKIIEKKQPVAFWCNPISGHNTLYWYLQNLGQGPELLIRYENEEAVDDSQLPKDRFSAERLKGVDSTLKIQPAELGDSAVYLCASSLAEAANEKLFFGSGTQLSVL.

V is TRBV6-2 or TRBV6-3 and J is TRBJ2-3, with D maybe TRBD1 (5 bases). The CDR3 contains 14 residues. Trimming cost V 1 base and J 4 bases, with 9 bases left between them. Germline CDR1 and CDR2: MNHEY and SVGEGT. CDR3 nucleotide sequence: TGTGCCAGCAGTTACTTGTGGGGCCCAGATACGCAGTATTTT. This encodes CASSYLWGPDTQYF.

The J gene is TRBJ2-5, the V gene TRBV6-1; D perhaps matches TRBD2 (5 bases). The germline V gene has CDR1 MNHNS and CDR2 SASEGT. Trimming took off 3 bases at V and 3 bases at J, with 14 bases between the two ends. The CDR3 is made up of 15 amino acids. The CDR3 protein is CASSDFSSGKETQYF. The CDR3 DNA reads TGTGCCAGCAGTGATTTCTCCTCCGGGAAAGAGACCCAGTACTTC.

The chain links TRBV6-5 to TRBJ2-1; 8 bases fit TRBD2. Germline values: CDR1 MNHEY, CDR2 SVGAGI. The CDR3 has 14 residues. With 6 bases clipped from V and 8 bases from J, the junction kept 9 bases outside the gene matches. The CDR3 loop is CASSLPRGGYEQFF. CDR3 nucleotide sequence: TGTGCCAGCAGCCTACCCCGGGGGGGGTATGAGCAGTTCTTC.

V and J are TRBV28 and TRBJ2-7; 7 nucleotides match TRBD1. CDR3 length: 15 amino acids. The germline gives CDR1 MDHEN, CDR2 SYDVKM. Germline trimming cut 6 bases from V and 2 bases from J; bases unmatched to any gene: 10. CDR3 loop: CASRSPGTETYEQYF. The CDR3 region has the DNA TGTGCCAGCAGAAGTCCGGGGACAGAGACCTACGAGCAGTACTTC. Complete variable domain (other parts from reference TRBV28 and TRBJ2-7): DVKVTQSSRYLVKRTGEKVFLECVQDMDHENMFWYRQDPGLGLRLIYFSYDVKMKEKGDIPEGYSVSREKKERFSLILESASTNQTSMYLCASRSPGTETYEQYFGPGTRLTVT.